This is a list of T cell receptor beta chains from one sample in a study of regulatory T cells in long-lasting Graves disease. MiXCR, applied by TCRdb to the multiplex PCR reads, yields one record per CDR3 protein. The sample lists approximately 490,000 distinct CDR3 sequences; about 16% were seen once. These data also featured in a second study, about T cells in Graves' hyperthyroidism and ophthalmopathy.

Sequencing was performed on peripheral blood mononuclear cells (PBMCs), taken at new diagnosis, from a patient treated with antithyroid drugs. The source is a man aged 40-50 years with Graves disease. The CDR3 runs from the conserved cysteine through the conserved F or W. The order of the fields is V gene, clone size, J gene, CDR3 length, D gene, CDR3 protein, CDR3 DNA. The D gene is left open where the match is weak. Size is omitted from some rows. Given values are once, few, many or a class for expanded clones.

>TRBV28|few|TRBJ2-1|16|TRBD1
CASSLFSGQGANEQFF
TGTGCCAGCAGTTTATTTTCCGGACAGGGGGCGAATGAGCAGTTCTTC
>TRBV2|many|TRBJ2-1|19|TRBD2
CASSADLLVTSGRTNEQFF
TGTGCCAGCAGTGCCGACCTCCTGGTGACTAGCGGGAGAACTAATGAGCAGTTCTTC
>TRBV7-9|few|TRBJ1-4|13|NA
CASSPRAGEKLFF
TGTGCCAGCAGCCCCCGGGCGGGTGAAAAACTGTTTTTT
>TRBV9|NA|TRBJ2-7|17|NA
CASSANPHGLLSYEQYF
TGTGCCAGCAGCGCAAATCCTCACGGATTACTTTCCTACGAGCAGTACTTC
>TRBV25-1|NA|TRBJ2-3|16|TRBD2
CASSALTSGKTDTQYF
TGTGCCAGCAGTGCCCTGACTAGCGGGAAGACAGATACGCAGTATTTT
>TRBV5-4|few|TRBJ2-2|15|NA
CASSLVGLPSGELFF
TGTGCCAGCAGCTTGGTTGGCTTACCCTCCGGGGAGCTGTTTTTT
>TRBV7-3|NA|TRBJ2-3|16|NA
CASSPQQGVITDTQYF
TGTGCCAGCAGCCCACAGCAGGGAGTGATCACAGATACGCAGTATTTT
>TRBV3-1|few|TRBJ2-5|13|NA
CASSLARGITQYF
TGTGCCAGCAGCCTAGCTCGGGGAATAACCCAGTACTTC
>TRBV12-3/TRBV12-4|NA|TRBJ2-1|15|TRBD2
CASSVLSGRIDEQFF
TGTGCCAGCAGCGTCTTAAGCGGGAGGATAGATGAGCAGTTCTTC
>TRBV30|many|TRBJ2-7|13|NA
CAWTDTVPYEQYF
TGTGCCTGGACCGACACCGTACCCTACGAGCAGTACTTC
>TRBV19|many|TRBJ2-7|15|TRBD1
CASADKGQSSYEQYF
TGTGCCAGCGCCGACAAGGGACAGAGCTCCTACGAGCAGTACTTC
>TRBV29-1|many|TRBJ2-7|15|TRBD1
CSVGKGGTGSYEQYF
TGCAGCGTTGGGAAGGGCGGGACAGGGTCCTACGAGCAGTACTTC
>TRBV30|many|TRBJ1-5|12|TRBD1
CAWSYRGQPQHF
TGTGCCTGGAGCTACAGGGGACAGCCCCAGCATTTT
>TRBV9|NA|TRBJ2-2|15|NA
CASSVVPQNTGELFF
TGTGCCAGCAGCGTAGTCCCCCAAAACACCGGGGAGCTGTTTTTT
>TRBV2|many|TRBJ2-2|13|TRBD1
CASRQGASGELFF
TGTGCCAGCAGACAGGGGGCGTCCGGGGAGCTGTTTTTT
>TRBV7-9|many|TRBJ2-7|16|TRBD2
CASSSTSGRSSYEQYF
TGTGCCAGCAGCTCTACTAGCGGGAGGAGCTCCTACGAGCAGTACTTC
>TRBV7-2|many|TRBJ2-1|13|NA
CASSLAGGQEQFF
TGTGCCAGCAGCTTAGCCGGGGGACAGGAGCAGTTCTTC
>TRBV5-1|many|TRBJ2-7|15|NA
CASSPYVGEGHEQYF
TGCGCCAGCAGCCCTTACGTGGGGGAAGGGCACGAGCAGTACTTC
>TRBV6-2/TRBV6-3|NA|TRBJ1-1|13|NA
CASTGRTNTEAFF
TGTGCCAGCACGGGACGCACGAACACTGAAGCTTTCTTT
>TRBV29-1|few|TRBJ1-1|17|NA
CSVEELGWGREGTEAFF
TGCAGCGTTGAAGAGTTAGGGTGGGGCAGGGAGGGCACTGAAGCTTTCTTT
>TRBV28|many|TRBJ2-5|12|NA
CASRTREETQYF
TGTGCCAGCAGGACTAGAGAAGAGACCCAGTACTTC
>TRBV11-2|few|TRBJ2-7|13|NA
CASSLSDSCEQYF
TGTGCCAGCAGCCTCTCGGACAGTTGCGAGCAGTACTTC
>TRBV6-1|many|TRBJ1-1|15|TRBD1
CATTFPGTANTEAFF
TGTGCCACGACCTTCCCTGGGACAGCGAACACTGAAGCTTTCTTT
>TRBV20-1|once|TRBJ2-1|14|NA
CSASRLGLNNEQFF
TGCAGTGCTAGTCGCCTTGGGTTAAACAATGAGCAGTTCTTC
>TRBV15|many|TRBJ1-1|18|NA
CATSRDIPRGLLNTEAFF
TGTGCCACCAGCAGAGACATACCTCGGGGACTATTGAACACTGAAGCTTTCTTT
>TRBV7-9|many|TRBJ2-7|14|TRBD2
CASSQLAETYEQYF
TGTGCCAGCAGCCAACTAGCGGAAACCTACGAGCAGTACTTC
>TRBV28|few|TRBJ2-1|13|NA
CASSRAGYNEQFF
TGTGCCAGCAGCAGGGCAGGGTACAATGAGCAGTTCTTC
>TRBV28|NA|TRBJ2-7|16|NA
CASSPLGGGAWYEQYF
TGTGCCAGCAGTCCCCTTGGAGGGGGCGCTTGGTACGAGCAGTACTTC
>TRBV20-1|many|TRBJ1-1|13|NA
CSAPTLTERVAFF
TGCAGTGCGCCAACGTTGACAGAACGTGTAGCTTTCTTT
>TRBV10-3|many|TRBJ2-3|14|TRBD2
CAISDSGSTDTQYF
TGTGCCATCAGTGATAGCGGGAGCACAGATACGCAGTATTTT
>TRBV7-9|NA|TRBJ2-5|15|NA
CASSLEDIGVETQYF
TGTGCCAGCAGCTTAGAGGATATTGGTGTGGAGACCCAGTACTTC
>TRBV12-3/TRBV12-4|many|TRBJ2-5|14|NA
CASSLSSGQETQYF
TGTGCCAGCAGTTTAAGTAGCGGACAAGAGACCCAGTACTTC
>TRBV28|many|TRBJ1-5|12|NA
CASSFSGQPQHF
TGTGCCAGCAGTTTTTCGGGGCAGCCCCAGCATTTT
>TRBV6-5|few|TRBJ2-7|15|TRBD2
CASSSAGGLLGEQYF
TGTGCCAGCAGTTCTGCGGGAGGGCTTTTGGGCGAACAGTACTTC
>TRBV5-1|many|TRBJ2-3|14|TRBD1
CASSLGQGANTQYF
TGCGCCAGCAGCTTGGGGCAGGGGGCGAATACGCAGTATTTT
>TRBV5-1|many|TRBJ2-2|15|TRBD2
CASSYKELASGELFF
TGCGCCAGCAGCTACAAAGAACTAGCGTCCGGGGAGCTGTTTTTT
>TRBV29-1|few|TRBJ2-7|11|NA
CSVLVSYEQYF
TGCAGCGTGCTAGTTAGCTACGAGCAGTACTTC
>TRBV3-1|many|TRBJ1-6|14|NA
CASSQDHLNSPLHF
TGTGCCAGCAGCCAAGATCATCTGAATTCACCCCTCCACTTT
>TRBV28|many|TRBJ1-1|14|NA
CASRTGSLGAEAFF
TGTGCCAGCAGGACAGGTTCATTAGGTGCTGAAGCTTTCTTT
>TRBV30|many|TRBJ2-7|11|NA
CAWSVLVEQYF
TGTGCCTGGTCCGTCCTGGTCGAGCAGTACTTC
>TRBV29-1|many|TRBJ2-7|12|NA
CSVSRGSYEQYF
TGCAGCGTGTCACGGGGCTCCTACGAGCAGTACTTC
>TRBV28|NA|TRBJ1-5|14|NA
CASSLKVRNQPQHF
TGTGCCAGCAGTTTAAAGGTGAGGAATCAGCCCCAGCATTTT
>TRBV2|many|TRBJ2-1|14|TRBD2
CASRGTSGTNEQFF
TGTGCCAGCAGGGGGACTAGCGGGACCAATGAGCAGTTCTTC
>TRBV5-1|NA|TRBJ2-7|14|TRBD2
CASSRTSGYYEQYF
TGCGCCAGCAGCCGAACTAGCGGATACTACGAGCAGTACTTC
>TRBV12-5|few|TRBJ1-6|13|NA
CASGLVQGSPLHF
TGTGCTAGTGGTTTGGTACAGGGTTCACCCCTCCACTTT